The next 26 T cell receptor beta chains were all read from a single sample in a study of CD8 T cells in ankylosing spondylitis. The antigens for these receptors are not known. General study results and limits: One TCR beta motif, made up of about 8 highly homologous variants, appeared characteristic of ankylosing spondylitis blood.

TCRdb analysed the 5' RACE reads with MiXCR anew, one entry per CDR3 protein. Of roughly 370,000 distinct CDR3 sequences listed, approximately 20% are singletons. The sample taken for sequencing was blood, either unsorted or a sorted T cell fraction (not recorded which). The receptors derive from a male donor with ankylosing spondylitis.

This clonotype was counted between two and nine times. This chain joins TRBV20-1 and TRBJ1-1; TRBD1 might be the D (5 bases). Germline CDR1 reads DFQATT; CDR2 reads SNEGSKA (reference sequence). Deletions cut 5 bases from V and 2 bases from J, with 15 bases between. CDR3 size: 14 residues. CDR3 region: CSAAGTGGNTEAFF. In DNA, the CDR3 is TGCAGTGCTGCCGGGACGGGGGGAAACACTGAAGCTTTCTTT.

V and J are TRBV7-3 and TRBJ1-5, with 8 bases aligning to TRBD1. Per the germline V gene, CDR1 is SGHTA and CDR2 is FQGTGA. Trimming took 7 bases from V and 5 from J; bases not matched to a gene: 10. The CDR3 loop spans 15 amino acids. In nucleotides, the CDR3 is TGTGCCAGCACCAGGACAGGGCGGGGAGATCAGCCCCAGCATTTT. This sequence encodes CASTRTGRGDQPQHF. Based on the CDR3 plus reference TRBV7-3 and TRBJ1-5, the full variable domain is GAGVSQTPSNKVTEKGKYVELRCDPISGHTALYWYRQSLGQGPEFLIYFQGTGAADDSGLPNDRFFAVRPEGSVSTLKIQRTERGDSAVYLCASTRTGRGDQPQHFGDGTRLSIL.

This clonotype was observed a few times. V usage is TRBV29-1 and J usage is TRBJ2-7, with TRBD2 identical over 10 bases. The CDR3 totals 14 residues. V lost 3 bases and J lost 6; bases outside the gene matches: 8. Germline lookup yields CDR1 SQVTM and CDR2 ANQGSEA. The chain's CDR3 is CSVDIAGGSLEQYF. In DNA form, the CDR3 reads TGCAGCGTTGATATAGCGGGAGGATCCCTCGAGCAGTACTTC.

This chain links TRBV5-1 with TRBJ2-1, with 16 bases fitting TRBD2. Germline V CDR1 and CDR2: SGHRS, YFSETQ. The V segment lost 4 bases and the J segment 7 bases; nucleotides outside the gene matches: 8. The CDR3 is 17 residues long. CDR3 sequence reads: CASSIPGLAGGRNEQFF. The CDR3 DNA sequence: TGCGCCAGCAGCATCCCGGGACTAGCGGGAGGGCGGAATGAGCAGTTCTTC.

The chain combines TRBV11-2 with TRBJ2-5; D may be TRBD2 (7 bases). Germline V lookup: CDR1 SGHAT, CDR2 FQNNGV. The CDR3 loop spans 17 amino acids. The V end lost 3 bases, the J end lost 2 bases, and 19 bases lay between the germline ends. DNA of the CDR3: TGTGCCAGCAGCTTTGGCCCGGGGGGCAGGTGGCAAGAGACCCAGTACTTC. Amino acids: CASSFGPGGRWQETQYF.

The sample holds a few counts of this clonotype. CDR3 bases: TGTGCCAGCAGCTCCGACGTGTCCACCGGGGAGCTGTTTTTT. It codes for CASSSDVSTGELFF. The chain uses TRBV7-9 and TRBJ2-2; the D is unclear. Trimming pared 4 bases from V and 4 bases from J, leaving 10 bases between. The CDR3 contains 14 residues. Germline V lookup: CDR1 SEHNR, CDR2 FQNEAQ (reference sequence).

There are many counts of this clonotype. The chain combines TRBV5-1 with TRBJ2-7; 10 nucleotides match TRBD2. Germline V lookup: CDR1 SGHRS, CDR2 YFSETQ. Trimming removed 0 bases from V and 2 bases from J; junction bases left unmatched: 2. The CDR3 has 15 residues. The CDR3 reads CASSLGLAGPYEQYF. As DNA, the CDR3 is TGCGCCAGCAGCTTGGGACTAGCGGGTCCCTACGAGCAGTACTTC.

This sequence joins TRBV5-4 and TRBJ1-6, with TRBD1 matching over 7 bases. Germline V lookup: CDR1 SGHNT, CDR2 YYREEE (reference sequence). Trimming at V came to 0 bases and at J to 8 bases, leaving 8 bases not matched to a gene. The CDR3 loop spans 16 amino acids. CDR3: CASSLARGRLDSPLHF. In nucleotides, the CDR3 is TGTGCCAGCAGCTTGGCAAGGGGGCGCTTGGATTCACCCCTCCACTTT.

CDR3 sequence reads: CASSIPILDTQYF. The CDR3 DNA follows: TGTGCCAGTAGTATTCCCATTTTGGATACGCAGTATTTT. The chain carries TRBV19 and TRBJ2-3; D not resolved. Germline CDR1 and CDR2: LNHDA and SQIVND (reference sequence). CDR3 size: 13 residues. V was trimmed by 3 bases and J by 6 bases, leaving 10 bases between them. The full variable domain, completed using reference TRBV19 and TRBJ2-3, is DGGITQSPKYLFRKEGQNVTLSCEQNLNHDAMYWYRQDPGQGLRLIYYSQIVNDFQKGDIAEGYSVSREKKESFPLTVTSAQKNPTAFYLCASSIPILDTQYFGPGTRLTVL.

This clonotype was seen a handful of times. V usage is TRBV4-3 and J usage is TRBJ1-2; maybe TRBD1 (5 bases). Between the trimmed V and J ends, which lost 0 bases and 4 bases, there was a span of 12 bases. Germline V lookup: CDR1 LGHNA, CDR2 YSLEER. The CDR3 contains 15 residues. CDR3 coding DNA: TGCGCCAGCAGCCAAGATCACAGGCACTCCTATGGCTACACCTTC. Amino acids: CASSQDHRHSYGYTF.

CDR3 bases: TGTGCCAGCAGCCAAGACTATACCCGAGGGTTAGATACGCAGTATTTT. It codes for CASSQDYTRGLDTQYF. V gene TRBV3-1 combines with J gene TRBJ2-3, with TRBD2 as a possible D gene (5 bases). Germline V gene lookup returns CDR1 LGHDT and CDR2 YNNKEL (reference sequence). This CDR3 region has 16 residues. Between the trimmed V and J ends, which lost 0 bases and 5 bases, there was a span of 15 bases.

V and J are TRBV15 and TRBJ2-3; 12 positions match TRBD2. V shed 4 bases, J shed 2 bases, and the junction held 1 base outside the gene matches. CDR1 and CDR2 from the germline V gene are LNHNV and YYDKDF (reference sequence). The CDR3 length is 15 residues. The CDR3 DNA is TGTGCCACCAGCACTAGCGGGAGGGACACAGATACGCAGTATTTT. Protein product: CATSTSGRDTDTQYF.

This clonotype appeared a few times. This sequence joins TRBV24-1 and TRBJ2-1; D may be TRBD2 (6 bases). The V and J ends lost 4 bases and 9 bases respectively, with 15 bases between them. Per the germline V gene, CDR1 is KGHDR and CDR2 is SFDVKD. CDR3 length: 14 residues. Here the CDR3 DNA reads TGTGCCACCAGTGACCCGACTAGTCGAGTTGAGCAGTTCTTC. Its translation: CATSDPTSRVEQFF.

The rearrangement links TRBV7-2 to TRBJ1-4; TRBD1 agrees at 8 bases. The ends lost 5 bases at V and 4 bases at J; junction bases unmatched: 6. The CDR3 has 15 residues. The germline V gene encodes CDR1 SGHTA and CDR2 FQGNSA. The CDR3 DNA sequence: TGTGCCAGCAGCCGGAGGACAGGGAATAATGAAAAACTGTTTTTT. Residues: CASSRRTGNNEKLFF.

In its sample, this clonotype was seen a few times. V usage is TRBV5-1 and J usage is TRBJ1-1; the D is unclear. Germline V gene lookup returns CDR1 SGHRS and CDR2 YFSETQ. The CDR3 length is 14 residues. Trimming removed 2 bases at V and 0 bases at J, with 8 bases between. CDR3 residues: CASSLDTMNTEAFF. The CDR3 nucleotides read TGCGCCAGCAGCTTAGATACTATGAACACTGAAGCTTTCTTT.

J is TRBJ2-1 and V is TRBV6-2 or TRBV6-3; 7 nucleotides agree with TRBD1. CDR3 length: 15 amino acids. Germline V CDR1 and CDR2: MNHEY, SVGEGT. J lost 7 bases, V lost 7 bases, and 13 bases had no gene match. The DNA for the CDR3 is TGTGCCAGCAACCAATGGACAGGTCTGGGGAATGAGCAGTTCTTC. This sequence encodes CASNQWTGLGNEQFF.

This clonotype turned up a few times. The chain carries TRBV12-3 or TRBV12-4 and TRBJ1-6; D is uncertain. CDR3 length: 14 amino acids. V was trimmed by 3 bases and J by 6 bases, leaving 9 bases between them. The CDR3, as DNA: TGTGCCAGCAGTTTTCAAGGAGCTAATTCACCCCTCCACTTT. Translating gives CASSFQGANSPLHF.

This clonotype was recorded at least ten times. The rearrangement joins TRBV7-2 to TRBJ2-7; D not certain. CDR1 and CDR2 from the germline V gene are SGHTA and FQGNSA. The V gene lost 5 bases and the J gene lost 4 bases, with 9 bases spanning the gap. CDR3 length equals 12 residues. DNA for the CDR3: TGTGCCAGCAGCCCACTTTTATACGAGCAGTACTTC. As protein: CASSPLLYEQYF.

This clonotype was counted many times. The chain combines TRBV11-2 with TRBJ2-1; D unclear. The CDR3 is made up of 12 amino acids. CDR1 is SGHAT, CDR2 FQNNGV, per germline. V lost 4 bases, J lost 7 bases, and 8 bases lay in between. The CDR3 spells CASSSPWNEQFF. As DNA, the CDR3 is TGTGCCAGCAGCTCGCCTTGGAATGAGCAGTTCTTC.

This clonotype was counted at least ten times. The V and J genes are TRBV11-1 and TRBJ2-5; 10 bases line up with TRBD2. The CDR3 has 18 amino acids. Germline CDR1 reads SGHAT; CDR2 reads FQDESV (reference sequence). The V gene end was trimmed by 4 bases and the J gene end by 4 bases; junction bases not matched to a gene: 15. CDR3 sequence (DNA): TGTGCCAGCAGCTACCGGACAGGGAGTCGGACTAGCGGAGAGACCCAGTACTTC. Translating it yields CASSYRTGSRTSGETQYF.

The sample holds a few counts of this clonotype. The rearrangement joins TRBV30 to TRBJ1-1; D is unresolved. CDR1 and CDR2 (germline): GTSNPN, SVGIG (reference sequence). Deletions cut 7 bases from V and 0 bases from J, with 12 bases between. This CDR3 is built from 13 residues. In DNA form, the CDR3 reads TGTGCCTTAGGTGTTACCATGAACACTGAAGCTTTCTTT. Its protein product is CALGVTMNTEAFF.

The chain joins TRBV6-5 to TRBJ1-1; tentative D call: TRBD1 (5 bases). The ends were cut back, 0 bases at V and 7 bases at J, with 15 bases in the middle. The CDR3 has 15 residues. Germline V gene data show CDR1 as MNHEY and CDR2 as SVGAGI. The CDR3 sequence is CASSYSGGRIIEAFF. The DNA for the CDR3 is TGTGCCAGCAGTTACTCCGGGGGTCGGATCATTGAAGCTTTCTTT.

This clonotype was detected a few times. The chain joins TRBV5-1 to TRBJ2-1; 8 bases map to TRBD2. J lost 3 bases, V lost 9 bases, and 17 bases had no gene match. From germline, CDR1 is SGHRS and CDR2 YFSETQ. This CDR3 is 17 amino acids long. The CDR3, as DNA: TGCGCCACCCACGCTCTGGAGGGAGCGGGAGACTACAATGAGCAGTTCTTC. Its protein product is CATHALEGAGDYNEQFF.

This clonotype was detected a few times. The chain combines TRBV29-1 with TRBJ2-4; D remains unclear. CDR3 length: 12 residues. Trimming removed 2 bases at V and 4 bases at J, with 6 bases between. Germline CDR1 reads SQVTM; CDR2 reads ANQGSEA. CDR3 nucleotides: TGCAGCGTTGAACCCATGAAAAACATTCAGTACTTC. Protein: CSVEPMKNIQYF.

The chain joins TRBV29-1 to TRBJ2-3; 8 positions agree with TRBD2. Germline values: CDR1 SQVTM, CDR2 ANQGSEA. The CDR3 runs 13 residues. Losses at the gene ends were 5 bases for V and 6 bases for J; bases not matched to a gene: 7. CDR3 nucleotides: TGCAGCGTTCGGGGGGGGGCGCGGGATACGCAGTATTTT. It is translated as CSVRGGARDTQYF.

The chain is built from TRBV5-1 and TRBJ2-7, with 10 bases that match TRBD1. J was trimmed by 4 bases and V by 1 base; bases with no gene match: 5. The CDR3 totals 15 residues. Per the germline V gene, CDR1 is SGHRS and CDR2 is YFSETQ. CDR3 protein: CASSLRQGAKYEQYF. The CDR3 nucleotides read TGCGCCAGCAGCTTGCGACAGGGGGCGAAGTACGAGCAGTACTTC. Drawing the rest from reference TRBV5-1 and TRBJ2-7, the complete variable domain is KAGVTQTPRYLIKTRGQQVTLSCSPISGHRSVSWYQQTPGQGLQFLFEYFSETQRNKGNFPGRFSGRQFSNSRSEMNVSTLELGDSALYLCASSLRQGAKYEQYFGPGTRLTVT.